The clone carrying this T cell receptor beta chain was seen ten or more times. The authors amplified TCR beta CDR3 regions from RNA transcripts. First-round RT-PCR used HTBI primers; second-round multiplex PCR followed. One entry per CDR3 protein, called by TCRdb with MiXCR from the multiplex PCR reads. The sample has roughly 410,000 distinct CDR3 sequences; just over 15% are singletons. This specimen belongs to a study of Graves' ophthalmopathy and Graves' hyperthyroidism. Trimming stripped 6 bases from V and 4 bases from J, with 16 bases between. Germline V CDR1 and CDR2: SGHTA, FQGNSA. This CDR3 comprises 14 residues.

This chain connects TRBV7-2 to TRBJ2-7; no firm D call. Sequencing was carried out using peripheral blood. This receptor was identified in a woman aged 18-30 years with stable Graves' hyperthyroidism. CDR3 nucleotide sequence: TGTGCCAGCAGTTCAGCCCCCGGGTTTTACGAGCAGTACTTC. It specifies CASSSAPGFYEQYF.